A single sample is the source of the 32 T cell receptor beta chains below, sequenced in a study of blood T cell repertoires in COVID-19. Some clones are missing from TCRdb's copy, which holds only in-frame ones; the method was immunoSEQ multiplex PCR. The table lists 380,000 or so clones, roughly 90% of them singletons, with more than 1% in the top ten. The source material was peripheral blood. Receptors originate from a middle-aged man with acute or convalescent COVID-19.

The V call is TRBV3-1 (or the pseudogene TRBV3-2), the J call TRBJ1-2; 10 bases agree with TRBD1. Germline V gene data show CDR1 as LGHDT and CDR2 as YNNKEL (reference sequence). V shed 6 bases and J 2 bases; nucleotides not matched to a gene: 12. The CDR3 spans 17 residues. The CDR3 here is CASSPGQGPTSNYGYTF. The CDR3 nucleotides read TGTGCCAGCAGTCCGGGACAGGGGCCAACCAGCAACTATGGCTACACCTTC.

A word on this clone: Compared with germline, one end of the junction differs, possibly owing to a read error. The rearrangement joins TRBV7-7 to TRBJ2-2; D not resolved. Germline CDR1 SSHAT, CDR2 FNYEAQ (reference sequence). This CDR3 has 15 residues. CDR3: CASSLVTEITGELFF. For the CDR3, the DNA is TGTGCTAGCAGCTTAGTTACAGAAATCACCGGGGAGCTGTTTTTT.

The chain has TRBV7-2 and TRBJ1-5; maybe TRBD1 (6 bases). Trimming pared 4 bases from V and 7 bases from J, leaving 14 bases between. The CDR3 extends over 14 amino acids. Germline loops: CDR1 SGHTA, CDR2 FQGNSA. CDR3 DNA sequence: TGTGCCAGCAGCTGGCAGGGGCACGGGCAGCCCCAGCATTTT. Translating gives CASSWQGHGQPQHF. The full variable domain, completed using reference TRBV7-2 and TRBJ1-5, is GAGVSQSPSNKVTEKGKDVELRCDPISGHTALYWYRQSLGQGLEFLIYFQGNSAPDKSGLPSDRFSAERTGGSVSTLTIQRTQQEDSAVYLCASSWQGHGQPQHFGDGTRLSIL.

The rearrangement uses TRBV6-2 or TRBV6-3 and TRBJ2-1, with 7 bases matching TRBD2. The CDR3 covers 15 residues. V shed 3 bases and J 6 bases; nucleotides not matched to a gene: 8. From germline, CDR1 is MNHEY and CDR2 SVGEGT. Here the CDR3 reads CASSYEGASGNEQFF. CDR3 DNA: TGTGCCAGCAGTTATGAGGGCGCTAGCGGCAATGAGCAGTTCTTC.

Only one count was recorded for this clone. The chain employs TRBV7-6 and TRBJ1-2, with a tentative D call TRBD1 (5 bases). Germline CDR1 SGHVS, CDR2 FNYEAQ. The CDR3 contains 13 residues. V lost 1 base to trimming and J lost 4 bases, with 7 bases between them. The CDR3: CASSLGQGYGYTF. The CDR3 coding sequence is TGTGCCAGCAGCTTAGGGCAGGGCTATGGCTACACCTTC.

This clone turned up a few times. The rearrangement joins TRBV5-4 to TRBJ1-6; 9 nucleotides match TRBD1. CDR1 and CDR2 (germline): SGHNT, YYREEE (reference sequence). Trimming at V came to 0 bases and at J to 7 bases, leaving 2 bases not matched to a gene. The CDR3 runs 15 residues. CDR3 region: CASSLEGQGNSPLHF. CDR3 DNA: TGTGCCAGCAGCTTGGAGGGACAGGGCAATTCACCCCTCCACTTT. Full variable domain (remainder filled in from reference TRBV5-4 and TRBJ1-6): ETGVTQSPTHLIKTRGQQVTLRCSSQSGHNTVSWYQQALGQGPQFIFQYYREEENGRGNFPPRFSGLQFPNYSSELNVNALELDDSALYLCASSLEGQGNSPLHFGNGTRLTVT.

The CDR3 loop is CASSLASVNTEAFF. The CDR3 coding sequence is TGTGCCAGCAGCTTAGCTTCGGTAAACACTGAAGCTTTCTTT. The chain is built from TRBV13 and TRBJ1-1, with D hard to call. The V end was cut by 1 base, the J end by 2 bases, with 8 bases between. This CDR3 comprises 14 residues. CDR1 is PRHDT, CDR2 FYEKMQ, per germline (reference sequence).

CDR3 loop: CASSLRTSGGLETQYF. The CDR3 nucleotides read TGTGCCAGCAGCCTGAGGACTAGCGGGGGGCTAGAGACCCAGTACTTC. J is TRBJ2-5 and V is TRBV11-1; 14 bases are a match to TRBD2. J gave up 4 bases and V 5 bases, and 6 bases lay outside the gene matches. Germline loops: CDR1 SGHAT, CDR2 FQDESV (reference sequence). This CDR3 has 16 amino acids. The full variable domain, in which reference TRBV11-1 and TRBJ2-5 provide the parts outside the CDR3, is EAEVAQSPRYKITEKSQAVAFWCDPISGHATLYWYRQILGQGPELLVQFQDESVVDDSQLPKDRFSAERLKGVDSTLKIQPAELGDSAMYLCASSLRTSGGLETQYFGPGTRLLVL.

Of note for this clone: Other DNA sequences of this sample code for an identical CDR3. The chain couples TRBV7-2 to TRBJ2-2, with 11 bases that match TRBD2. There are 14 residues in the CDR3. J was trimmed by 1 base and V by 10 bases; bases with no gene match: 2. The germline V gene has CDR1 SGHTA and CDR2 FQGNSA. The CDR3 DNA sequence: TGTGCCATTGGGACTAGCGGGAACACCGGGGAGCTGTTTTTT. It specifies CAIGTSGNTGELFF. Supplemented by reference TRBV7-2 and TRBJ2-2, the full variable domain reads GAGVSQSPSNKVTEKGKDVELRCDPISGHTALYWYRQSLGQGLEFLIYFQGNSAPDKSGLPSDRFSAERTGGSVSTLTIQRTQQEDSAVYLCAIGTSGNTGELFFGEGSRLTVL.

This chain connects TRBV6-5 to TRBJ2-7, with D possibly being TRBD1 (5 bases). Germline V gives CDR1 MNHEY, CDR2 SVGAGI. The CDR3 contains 12 residues. Trimming cost V 6 bases and J 3 bases, with 9 bases left between them. The CDR3 region is CASSSDSYEQYF. The CDR3 DNA reads as TGTGCCAGCAGCTCAGACAGCTACGAGCAGTACTTC.

The gene calls are TRBV25-1 and TRBJ2-1; TRBD2 aligns across 8 bases. With V trimmed by 2 bases and J by 9 bases, 6 bases remained unmatched. Germline-derived CDR1 and CDR2 are MGHDK and SYGVNS. The CDR3 loop spans 14 amino acids. CDR3 amino acids: CASSEGGLVFEQFF. The CDR3 bases are TGTGCCAGCAGTGAAGGGGGACTAGTTTTTGAGCAGTTCTTC.

This clone has a handful of counts. The V call is TRBV29-1, the J call TRBJ2-3; TRBD2 matches at 11 bases. V trimming: 4 bases; J trimming: 4 bases; junction bases outside the gene matches: 4. Germline-derived CDR1 and CDR2 are SQVTM and ANQGSEA. The CDR3 is 14 residues long. The CDR3 loop is CSVGGTSGPDTQYF. The CDR3 DNA reads as TGCAGCGTTGGTGGGACTAGCGGTCCAGATACGCAGTATTTT.

J is TRBJ1-2 and V is TRBV19; D might be TRBD1 (5 bases). V lost 7 bases to trimming and J lost 8 bases, with 17 bases between them. Germline loops: CDR1 LNHDA, CDR2 SQIVND (reference sequence). The CDR3 runs 13 residues. The CDR3 protein is CASTIGGVNGYTF. CDR3 nucleotides: TGTGCCAGTACCATTGGAGGGGTCAACGGCTACACCTTC.

The chain employs TRBV10-1 and TRBJ2-3; 9 nucleotides match TRBD2. This CDR3 has 16 residues. Losses at the gene ends were 6 bases for V and 0 bases for J; bases not matched to a gene: 7. Germline CDR1 is WNHNN and CDR2 is SYGVQD (reference sequence). The CDR3: CASSHLREGSTDTQYF. CDR3 nucleotides: TGCGCCAGCAGCCATTTGCGGGAGGGGAGCACAGATACGCAGTATTTT.

The J gene is TRBJ2-3, the V gene TRBV28, with D possibly being TRBD2 (7 bases). The ends were cut back, 4 bases at V and 5 bases at J, with 19 bases in the middle. Germline CDR1 MDHEN, CDR2 SYDVKM. The CDR3 is made up of 16 amino acids. Here the CDR3 reads CASSSPLGGAGDTQYF. The DNA for the CDR3 is TGTGCCAGCAGTTCCCCCTTGGGGGGGGCCGGAGATACGCAGTATTTT.

The chain carries TRBV19 and TRBJ2-7; D uncertain. V lost 5 bases and J lost 3, with 14 bases in between. Per the germline V gene, CDR1 is LNHDA and CDR2 is SQIVND (reference sequence). The CDR3 length is 14 residues. The CDR3 here is CASSAPVPLYEQYF. The CDR3 coding sequence is TGTGCCAGTAGTGCACCGGTCCCACTCTACGAGCAGTACTTC. Supplemented by reference TRBV19 and TRBJ2-7, the full variable domain reads DGGITQSPKYLFRKEGQNVTLSCEQNLNHDAMYWYRQDPGQGLRLIYYSQIVNDFQKGDIAEGYSVSREKKESFPLTVTSAQKNPTAFYLCASSAPVPLYEQYFGPGTRLTVT.

J is TRBJ2-1 and V is TRBV6-5; perhaps TRBD2 as D (7 bases). This CDR3 comprises 15 residues. V was cut by 6 bases and J by 7 bases, with 19 bases left in between. Germline values: CDR1 MNHEY, CDR2 SVGAGI. As DNA, the CDR3 is TGTGCCAGCAGCCCCACGGGGGGCCCGGTGAATGAGCAGTTCTTC. Protein product: CASSPTGGPVNEQFF.

In its sample, this clone was seen once. The chain links TRBV20-1 to TRBJ1-2, with D unclear. Germline CDR1 reads DFQATT; CDR2 reads SNEGSKA (reference sequence). The CDR3 is 11 residues long. Trimming took off 0 bases at V and 8 bases at J, with 7 bases between the two ends. In nucleotides, the CDR3 is TGCAGTGCTAGAGATTCAGGCGGCTACACCTTC. Translation: CSARDSGGYTF.

J is TRBJ1-1 and V is TRBV10-3; D uncertain. In germline, CDR1 is ENHRY, CDR2 SYGVKD. V was trimmed by 6 bases and J by 7 bases, leaving 12 bases between them. This CDR3 contains 12 residues. For the CDR3, the DNA is TGTGCCATCAGGTCAGGTGGAGGTGAAGCTTTCTTT. Its protein product is CAIRSGGGEAFF.

The chain employs TRBV18 and TRBJ2-4; TRBD1 matches 9 bases. Unmatched junction bases numbered 0, after V lost 2 bases and J lost 10 bases. Germline V CDR1 and CDR2: KGHSH, LQKENI. CDR3 length: 12 residues. For the CDR3, the DNA is TGTGCCAGCTCACCAGGACAGGGGATTCAGTACTTC. Residues: CASSPGQGIQYF.

This chain connects TRBV7-8 to TRBJ1-6; TRBD1 matches 7 bases. The CDR3 has 16 amino acids. The germline V gene has CDR1 SGHVS and CDR2 FQNEAQ. J was trimmed by 10 bases and V by 5 bases; bases with no gene match: 14. The CDR3, as DNA: TGTGCCAGCAGCAAAAATGGTGAGGGGGCCGGATCACCCCTCCACTTT. Translating gives CASSKNGEGAGSPLHF. The full variable domain, with the rest looked up from reference TRBV7-8 and TRBJ1-6, is GAGVSQSPRYKVAKRGQDVALRCDPISGHVSLFWYQQALGQGPEFLTYFQNEAQLDKSGLPSDRFFAERPEGSVSTLKIQRTQQEDSAVYLCASSKNGEGAGSPLHFGNGTRLTVT.

In DNA, the CDR3 is TGTGCCACCAGGACAGGGGGCGCAGATGGCTACACCTTC. Translated: CATRTGGADGYTF. The chain joins TRBV19 to TRBJ1-2; 11 bases align to TRBD1. CDR1 is LNHDA and CDR2 is SQIVND in the germline V gene (reference sequence). The V segment lost 10 bases and the J segment 6 bases; nucleotides outside the gene matches: 7. The CDR3 runs 13 residues.

The chain employs TRBV4-1 and TRBJ2-1, with D perhaps TRBD1 (6 bases). The V gene's germline CDR1 is MGHRA and CDR2 YSYEKL. This CDR3 has 13 residues. The V and J ends lost 1 base and 15 bases respectively, with 16 bases between them. DNA of the CDR3: TGCGCCAGCAGCCAAGGGGACATTAATTTGCCGTTCTTC. Protein sequence: CASSQGDINLPFF.

The chain links TRBV6-5 to TRBJ2-7, with a tentative D call TRBD2 (6 bases). This CDR3 spans 16 amino acids. The V and J ends lost 3 bases and 3 bases respectively, with 18 bases between them. Germline CDR1 and CDR2: MNHEY and SVGAGI. CDR3 nucleotides: TGTGCCAGCAGTTATAGTGTTTTAGCGGTAAACTACGAGCAGTACTTC. Its protein product is CASSYSVLAVNYEQYF.

The V gene is TRBV4-3, the J gene TRBJ2-3; TRBD1 agrees at 11 bases. Germline V gives CDR1 LGHNA, CDR2 YSLEER. The CDR3 has 14 residues. Unmatched junction bases numbered 10, after V lost 7 bases and J lost 10 bases. In DNA form, the CDR3 reads TGCGCCAGCAAAAGGGACAGGGGGGAATGGGCGCAGTATTTT. Amino acid sequence: CASKRDRGEWAQYF.

The chain employs TRBV7-9 and TRBJ2-3; TRBD1 might be the D (6 bases). The CDR3 length is 14 residues. Germline assignment: CDR1 SEHNR and CDR2 FQNEAQ (reference sequence). Trimming took 2 bases from V and 10 from J, leaving 16 bases between them. CDR3 protein: CASSLTGLTGAQYF. CDR3 nucleotides: TGTGCCAGCAGCTTAACGGGTCTGACAGGCGCGCAGTATTTT.

Details on this clone: One end of the junction fails to match germline, which may point to a read error. CDR3 region: CASSPGQGLPETQYF. Written as DNA, the CDR3 is TGTGCTAGCAGCCCCGGACAGGGTTTACCAGAGACCCAGTACTTC. The rearrangement links TRBV7-7 to TRBJ2-5, with 8 nucleotides matching TRBD1. CDR1 and CDR2 from the germline V gene are SSHAT and FNYEAQ (reference sequence). The CDR3 loop spans 15 amino acids.

The J gene is TRBJ2-3, the V gene TRBV28; D remains ambiguous. Between the trimmed V and J ends, which lost 6 bases and 2 bases, there was a span of 12 bases. Germline CDR1 reads MDHEN; CDR2 reads SYDVKM. This CDR3 is built from 14 residues. CDR3 loop: CASSPVLYTDTQYF. CDR3 DNA sequence: TGTGCCAGCAGCCCTGTCCTATACACAGATACGCAGTATTTT.

The chain uses TRBV6-2 or TRBV6-3 and TRBJ2-3, with TRBD2 identical over 13 bases. The CDR3 consists of 17 residues. CDR1 and CDR2 (germline): MNHEY, SVGEGT. Trimming at V came to 5 bases and at J to 4 bases, leaving 9 bases not matched to a gene. The CDR3 DNA follows: TGTGCCAGCAGTCCCGGGACTAGCGGGGCCCCCCCAGATACGCAGTATTTT. Translation gives CASSPGTSGAPPDTQYF.

This chain joins TRBV7-3 and TRBJ1-1; 10 positions match TRBD1. The CDR3 contains 18 residues. CDR1 and CDR2 (germline): SGHTA, FQGTGA. J lost 2 bases, V lost 5 bases, and 14 bases had no gene match. The DNA of the CDR3 is TGTGCCAGCAGCGCGTATAGGGGACAGGGGTTCTTCAACACTGAAGCTTTCTTT. Amino acid sequence: CASSAYRGQGFFNTEAFF.

The chain carries TRBV20-1 and TRBJ2-3; TRBD1 aligns across 8 bases. This CDR3 comprises 14 residues. Losses at the gene ends were 3 bases for V and 2 bases for J; bases not matched to a gene: 4. Germline loops: CDR1 DFQATT, CDR2 SNEGSKA (reference sequence). The CDR3: CSASPGGYTDTQYF. CDR3 nucleotides: TGCAGTGCTAGTCCAGGGGGCTACACAGATACGCAGTATTTT.

The chain employs TRBV5-5 and TRBJ2-7; 10 bases align to TRBD1. V dropped 3 bases and J dropped 4; count of bases not matched to a gene: 4. The CDR3 covers 14 residues. Germline assignment: CDR1 SGHKS and CDR2 YYEKEE (reference sequence). The CDR3 loop reads CASSSGQGEYEQYF. CDR3 in DNA: TGTGCCAGCAGCTCCGGACAGGGGGAATACGAGCAGTACTTC. The full variable domain, in which reference TRBV5-5 and TRBJ2-7 provide the parts outside the CDR3, is DAGVTQSPTHLIKTRGQQVTLRCSPISGHKSVSWYQQVLGQGPQFIFQYYEKEERGRGNFPDRFSARQFPNYSSELNVNALLLGDSALYLCASSSGQGEYEQYFGPGTRLTVT.